A single sample is the source of the 8 T cell receptor beta chains below, sequenced in a study of blood T cell repertoires in COVID-19. Measured with immunoSEQ multiplex PCR; TCRdb has only the in-frame clones, and not every one. The data contain under 300,000 clones, 79% of them seen just once; the ten biggest clones take up roughly 4%. Sequenced material: peripheral blood. These receptors were taken from a woman aged 40 to 50 with active or convalescent COVID-19.

The chain has TRBV6-2 or TRBV6-3 and TRBJ2-5; D is ambiguous. CDR3 length: 11 amino acids. Germline lookup yields CDR1 MNHEY and CDR2 SVGEGT. The V end was cut by 4 bases, the J end by 9 bases, with 9 bases between. CDR3 loop: CASSFLVAQYF. For the CDR3, the DNA is TGTGCCAGCAGTTTCCTAGTGGCCCAGTACTTC.

This chain connects TRBV7-8 to TRBJ2-3; TRBD2 aligns across 10 bases. CDR1 is SGHVS, CDR2 FQNEAQ, per germline. The V and J ends lost 5 bases and 2 bases, in that order; junction bases with no gene match: 10. CDR3 length: 17 residues. In DNA form, the CDR3 reads TGTGCCAGCAGCCTAGGGGCAGCGGGGGGGTACACAGATACGCAGTATTTT. It codes for CASSLGAAGGYTDTQYF.

This clone is a singleton in its sample. The V call is TRBV19, the J call TRBJ1-1, with 9 nucleotides matching TRBD1. The CDR3 extends over 15 amino acids. Germline CDR1 reads LNHDA; CDR2 reads SQIVND (reference sequence). The V and J ends lost 5 bases and 0 bases, in that order; junction bases with no gene match: 4. The CDR3 DNA follows: TGTGCCAGTAGTCTGGACAGGGGAATGAACACTGAAGCTTTCTTT. It yields the protein CASSLDRGMNTEAFF.

The chain uses TRBV18 and TRBJ1-4, with 7 bases fitting TRBD1. The CDR3 consists of 15 residues. Germline trimming cut 4 bases from V and 3 bases from J; bases unmatched to any gene: 5. Germline V gene sequence: CDR1 KGHSH, CDR2 LQKENI. The CDR3 spells CASSHGGQSNEKLFF. The CDR3 DNA reads TGTGCCAGCTCACATGGGGGACAGTCTAATGAAAAACTGTTTTTT.

The genes are TRBV10-3 and TRBJ1-2, with 7 bases fitting TRBD1. The V and J ends lost 1 base and 5 bases, in that order; junction bases with no gene match: 7. Germline CDR1 is ENHRY and CDR2 is SYGVKD. This CDR3 is built from 15 residues. In DNA, the CDR3 is TGTGCCATCAGTGAGTTTATGAGGGGGCGGTATGGCTACACCTTC. Amino acids: CAISEFMRGRYGYTF.

On this clone itself: This CDR3 is also generated by other DNA sequences in the sample. CDR3 loop: CASRGQGGTGELFF. CDR3 DNA: TGTGCCAGCAGGGGACAGGGGGGCACCGGGGAGCTGTTTTTT. The rearrangement links TRBV2 to TRBJ2-2; 11 nucleotides align to TRBD1. Unmatched junction bases numbered 1, after V lost 6 bases and J lost 4 bases. The CDR3 runs 14 residues. Germline CDR1 SNHLY, CDR2 FYNNEI.

The rearrangement joins TRBV19 to TRBJ2-3; 11 bases align to TRBD2. This CDR3 is 17 amino acids long. The germline gives CDR1 LNHDA, CDR2 SQIVND (reference sequence). The V and J ends lost 1 base and 2 bases, in that order; junction bases with no gene match: 5. In DNA form, the CDR3 reads TGTGCCAGTAGTATAGCCGCTAGCGGGGGGACCACAGATACGCAGTATTTT. This encodes CASSIAASGGTTDTQYF.

CDR3 nucleotide sequence: TGCAGCGTGACAGGGGGCGGTGGAACCGGGGAGCTGTTTTTT. This translates into CSVTGGGGTGELFF. The rearrangement joins TRBV29-1 to TRBJ2-2; 10 bases agree with TRBD1. Germline V gene data show CDR1 as SQVTM and CDR2 as ANQGSEA. The CDR3 consists of 14 residues. With V trimmed by 6 bases and J by 5 bases, 6 bases remained unmatched.